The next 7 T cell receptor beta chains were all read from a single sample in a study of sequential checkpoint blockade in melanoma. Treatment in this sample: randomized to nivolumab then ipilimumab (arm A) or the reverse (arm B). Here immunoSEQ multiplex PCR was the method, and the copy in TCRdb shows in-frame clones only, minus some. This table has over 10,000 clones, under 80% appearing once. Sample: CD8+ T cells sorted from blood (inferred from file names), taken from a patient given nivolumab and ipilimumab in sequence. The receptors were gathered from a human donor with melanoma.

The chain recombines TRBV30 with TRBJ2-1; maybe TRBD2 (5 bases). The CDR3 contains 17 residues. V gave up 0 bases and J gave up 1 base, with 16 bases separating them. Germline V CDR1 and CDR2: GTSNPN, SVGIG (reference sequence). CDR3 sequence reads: CAWSVGPGMWSYNEQFF. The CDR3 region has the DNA TGTGCCTGGAGTGTAGGTCCGGGAATGTGGTCCTACAATGAGCAGTTCTTC.

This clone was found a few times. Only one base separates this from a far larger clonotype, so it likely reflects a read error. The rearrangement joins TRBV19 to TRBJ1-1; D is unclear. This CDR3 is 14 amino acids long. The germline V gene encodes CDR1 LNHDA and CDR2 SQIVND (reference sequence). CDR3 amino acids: CAGSITYPNTEAFF. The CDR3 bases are TGTGCCGGTAGTATAACTTACCCGAACACTGAAGCTTTCTTT.

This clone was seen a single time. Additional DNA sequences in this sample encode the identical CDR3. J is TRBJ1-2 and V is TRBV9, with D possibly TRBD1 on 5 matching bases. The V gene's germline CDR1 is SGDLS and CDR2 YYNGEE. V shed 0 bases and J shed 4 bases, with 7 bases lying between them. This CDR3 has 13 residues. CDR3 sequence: CASSVGDSYGYTF. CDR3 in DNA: TGTGCCAGCAGCGTAGGCGACAGCTATGGCTACACCTTC.

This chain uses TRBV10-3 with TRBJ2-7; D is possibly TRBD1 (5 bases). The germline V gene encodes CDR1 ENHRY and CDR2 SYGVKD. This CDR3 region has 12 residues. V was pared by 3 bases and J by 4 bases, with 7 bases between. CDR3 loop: CAISDREYEQYV. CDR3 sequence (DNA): TGTGCCATCAGTGACAGGGAATACGAGCAGTACGTC.

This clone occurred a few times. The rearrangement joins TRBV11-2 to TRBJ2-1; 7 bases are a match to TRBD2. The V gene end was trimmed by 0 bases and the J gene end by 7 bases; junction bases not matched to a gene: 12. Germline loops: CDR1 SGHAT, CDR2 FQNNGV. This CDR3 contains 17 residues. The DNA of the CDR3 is TGTGCCAGCAGCTTAGATATTGGACCTACCGGGAGGAATGAGCAGTTCTTC. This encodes CASSLDIGPTGRNEQFF.

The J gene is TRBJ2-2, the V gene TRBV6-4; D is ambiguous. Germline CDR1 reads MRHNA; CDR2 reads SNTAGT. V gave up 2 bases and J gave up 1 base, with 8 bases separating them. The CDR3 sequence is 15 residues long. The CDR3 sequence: CASSDGQLNTGELFF. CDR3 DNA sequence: TGTGCCAGCAGTGACGGGCAGCTGAACACCGGGGAGCTGTTTTTT.

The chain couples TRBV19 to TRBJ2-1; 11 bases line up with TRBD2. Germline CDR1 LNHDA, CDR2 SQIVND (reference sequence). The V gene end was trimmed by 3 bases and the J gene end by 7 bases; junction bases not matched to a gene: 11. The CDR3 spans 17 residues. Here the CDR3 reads CASSIGASGRKGNEQFF. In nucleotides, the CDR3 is TGTGCCAGTAGTATTGGGGCTAGCGGGAGGAAGGGGAATGAGCAGTTCTTC.